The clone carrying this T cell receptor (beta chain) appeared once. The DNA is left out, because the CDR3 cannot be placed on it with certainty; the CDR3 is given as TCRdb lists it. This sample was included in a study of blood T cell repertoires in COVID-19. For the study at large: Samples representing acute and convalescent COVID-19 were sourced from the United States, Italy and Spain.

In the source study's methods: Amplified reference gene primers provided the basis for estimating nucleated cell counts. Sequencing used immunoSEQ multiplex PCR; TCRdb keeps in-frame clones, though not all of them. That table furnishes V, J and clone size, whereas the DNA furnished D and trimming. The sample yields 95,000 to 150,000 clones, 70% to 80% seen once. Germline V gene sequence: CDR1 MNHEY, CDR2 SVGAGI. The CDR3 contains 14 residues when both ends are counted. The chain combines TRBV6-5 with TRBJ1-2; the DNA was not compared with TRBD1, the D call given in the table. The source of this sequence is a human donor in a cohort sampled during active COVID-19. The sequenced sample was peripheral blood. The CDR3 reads CASILGQGNYGYTF.